One and the same sample provided the 28 T cell receptor beta chains below, sequenced in a study of T cell repertoires in cytomegalovirus infection. TCRdb recomputed calls from the reads with MiXCR, one row per CDR3 protein. The profile covers almost 300,000 distinct CDR3 sequences, with 9.6% appearing a single time and approximately 2.3% taken by the ten largest. Material: PBMCs. The receptor set was obtained from a human donor in good health (CMV status not recorded). Some clones in this sample may be carry-over from other donors' samples.

This clonotype was counted many times. V is TRBV29-1 and J is TRBJ1-5; no firm D call. With 6 bases removed from V and 4 bases from J, the gap between germline ends came to 13 bases. CDR1 is SQVTM and CDR2 is ANQGSEA in the germline V gene. The CDR3 is made up of 13 amino acids. The CDR3 reads CSVGIGANQPQHF. The CDR3 DNA reads TGCAGCGTCGGGATCGGCGCTAATCAGCCCCAGCATTTT.

This clonotype was recorded many times. V usage is TRBV28 and J usage is TRBJ1-6; D call uncertain. CDR1 MDHEN and CDR2 SYDVKM come from the germline V gene. The V end was cut by 5 bases, the J end by 5 bases, with 4 bases between. The length of the CDR3 is 12 residues. The CDR3 here is CASSQDNSPLHF. Here the CDR3 DNA reads TGTGCCAGCAGTCAAGATAATTCACCCCTCCACTTT. The entire variable domain, with the rest obtained from reference TRBV28 and TRBJ1-6, is as follows: DVKVTQSSRYLVKRTGEKVFLECVQDMDHENMFWYRQDPGLGLRLIYFSYDVKMKEKGDIPEGYSVSREKKERFSLILESASTNQTSMYLCASSQDNSPLHFGNGTRLTVT.

Only a few counts were recorded for this clonotype. V and J are TRBV5-1 and TRBJ1-1; TRBD1 agrees at 7 bases. V was pared by 1 base and J by 3 bases, with 12 bases of the junction left unmatched. There are 17 residues in the CDR3. From germline, CDR1 is SGHRS and CDR2 YFSETQ. CDR3: CASSLRRRGIWDTEAFF. The CDR3 bases are TGCGCCAGCAGCTTGAGGCGCAGGGGGATATGGGACACTGAAGCTTTCTTT.

This clonotype was detected ten times or more. The V and J genes are TRBV10-3 and TRBJ1-1; D unclear. From germline, CDR1 is ENHRY and CDR2 SYGVKD. CDR3 length: 15 residues. Deletions cut 3 bases from V and 0 bases from J, with 11 bases between. This CDR3 reads CAISDGGRMNTEAFF. The CDR3 region has the DNA TGTGCCATCAGTGATGGAGGACGGATGAACACTGAAGCTTTCTTT.

The J gene is TRBJ1-1, the V gene TRBV4-3; TRBD1 aligns across 8 bases. Trimming cost V 0 bases and J 9 bases; bases outside gene matches: 6. There are 14 residues in the CDR3. In germline, CDR1 is LGHNA, CDR2 YSLEER. The CDR3 here is CASSQDHSRGQAFF. CDR3 DNA: TGCGCCAGCAGCCAAGATCACTCCAGGGGGCAAGCTTTCTTT.

This rearrangement joins TRBV6-1 to TRBJ2-3; TRBD2 matches at 10 bases. Germline loops: CDR1 MNHNS, CDR2 SASEGT. Germline trimming cut 7 bases from V and 8 bases from J; bases unmatched to any gene: 15. The length of the CDR3 is 16 residues. The CDR3 loop reads CASTRLGSGGSGTQYF. In nucleotides, the CDR3 is TGTGCCAGCACCCGTTTAGGTAGCGGGGGGAGTGGTACGCAGTATTTT.

This clonotype was detected ten times or more. The rearrangement uses TRBV5-1 and TRBJ1-4; 10 positions agree with TRBD1. The germline CDR1 and CDR2 sequences are SGHRS and YFSETQ. This CDR3 comprises 19 residues. With 3 bases clipped from V and 4 bases from J, the junction kept 15 bases outside the gene matches. CDR3 DNA: TGCGCCAGCAGCTCGGTCCCGGGACAGGGGAAGGCAGATAATGAAAAACTGTTTTTT. Translated: CASSSVPGQGKADNEKLFF.

This clonotype was seen at least ten times. The chain has TRBV14 and TRBJ1-6, with TRBD1 matching over 10 bases. Germline V gene lookup returns CDR1 SGHDN and CDR2 FVKESK. This CDR3 has 15 residues. V gave up 5 bases and J gave up 9 bases; unmatched junction bases: 7. Here the CDR3 DNA reads TGTGCCAGCAGCATCCGGACAGGGGGAATTTCACCCCTCCACTTT. It translates to CASSIRTGGISPLHF.

This clonotype was recorded many times. J is TRBJ2-2 and V is TRBV6-1; D gene ambiguous. Germline lookup yields CDR1 MNHNS and CDR2 SASEGT. This CDR3 is built from 14 residues. V lost 7 bases, J lost 1 base, and 10 bases lay in between. This CDR3 is CASISRQNTGELFF. In nucleotides, the CDR3 is TGTGCCAGCATTTCTAGACAGAACACCGGGGAGCTGTTTTTT.

This clonotype was found many times. The V and J genes are TRBV7-9 and TRBJ2-2; maybe TRBD2 (6 bases). The V gene's germline CDR1 is SEHNR and CDR2 FQNEAQ (reference sequence). V gave up 4 bases and J gave up 0 bases, with 12 bases separating them. The CDR3 has 16 residues. CDR3 in amino acids: CASSSPGGANTGELFF. The DNA of the CDR3 is TGTGCCAGCAGCTCCCCTGGCGGGGCGAACACCGGGGAGCTGTTTTTT.

There are many counts of this clonotype. This chain joins TRBV14 and TRBJ1-1; D unresolved. The CDR3 sequence is 12 residues long. Germline CDR1 and CDR2: SGHDN and FVKESK. V was shortened by 2 bases and J by 2 bases, with 3 bases between the two germline ends. Written as DNA, the CDR3 is TGTGCCAGCAGCCAAAAAAACACTGAAGCTTTCTTT. It yields the protein CASSQKNTEAFF.

This clonotype was detected once. The chain carries TRBV5-1 and TRBJ2-7; TRBD2 agrees at 10 bases. The junction had 10 bases not matched to a gene; V was cut back by 2 bases and J by 5 bases. From germline, CDR1 is SGHRS and CDR2 YFSETQ. This CDR3 has 16 amino acids. CDR3 protein: CASSFVSGGAVNEQYF. The CDR3 DNA reads as TGCGCCAGCAGCTTTGTGAGCGGGGGGGCCGTCAACGAGCAGTACTTC.

Many counts were recorded for this clonotype. The rearrangement joins TRBV10-2 to TRBJ1-1; no clear D gene. This CDR3 contains 15 residues. The V and J ends lost 4 bases and 4 bases respectively, with 16 bases between them. Germline V gives CDR1 WSHSY, CDR2 SAAADI. CDR3 amino acids: CASSGREGLATEAFF. As DNA, the CDR3 is TGCGCCAGCAGTGGAAGGGAAGGGCTGGCCACTGAAGCTTTCTTT.

This clonotype was counted at least ten times. This sequence joins TRBV19 and TRBJ2-1; the D is unclear. This CDR3 spans 13 amino acids. Trimming took off 11 bases at V and 7 bases at J, with 18 bases between the two ends. Germline loops: CDR1 LNHDA, CDR2 SQIVND (reference sequence). The CDR3 sequence is CAGGWFLVNEQFF. Here the CDR3 DNA reads TGTGCCGGTGGTTGGTTTCTCGTGAATGAGCAGTTCTTC.

Only a few counts were recorded for this clonotype. The rearrangement links TRBV27 to TRBJ1-2; TRBD1 is a possible D gene (5 bases). V dropped 5 bases and J dropped 6 bases, with 13 bases sitting between them. The CDR3 runs 13 residues. Germline V gene data show CDR1 as MNHEY and CDR2 as SMNVEV (reference sequence). CDR3 amino acids: CASSVAGSDGYTF. DNA of the CDR3: TGTGCCAGCAGTGTCGCAGGGAGTGATGGCTACACCTTC.

This clonotype was seen at least ten times. The genes are TRBV7-2 and TRBJ1-2, with unresolved D. The CDR3 is 12 amino acids. Trimming shortened V by 5 bases and J by 5 bases, and 9 bases separated the two germline ends. Germline values: CDR1 SGHTA, CDR2 FQGNSA. In DNA form, the CDR3 reads TGTGCCAGCAGCCCTTTGCTGTATGGCTACACCTTC. Translation: CASSPLLYGYTF.

This clonotype was counted many times. V usage is TRBV7-9 and J usage is TRBJ1-5; TRBD1 might be the D (6 bases). The V end lost 1 base, the J end lost 1 base, and 8 bases lay between the germline ends. Germline V gene lookup returns CDR1 SEHNR and CDR2 FQNEAQ (reference sequence). CDR3 size: 15 residues. CDR3 DNA: TGTGCCAGCAGCTTAGGGGGGCAGAGCAATCAGCCCCAGCATTTT. It specifies CASSLGGQSNQPQHF.

Many counts were recorded for this clonotype. J is TRBJ2-7 and V is TRBV20-1, with D uncertain. V was clipped by 3 bases and J by 0 bases, with 6 bases between them. CDR3 length equals 12 residues. Per the germline V gene, CDR1 is DFQATT and CDR2 is SNEGSKA (reference sequence). The CDR3 coding sequence is TGCAGTGCTAGCCTGAGCTCCTACGAGCAGTACTTC. This translates into CSASLSSYEQYF.

This clonotype was recorded many times. The chain couples TRBV18 to TRBJ1-2; D is possibly TRBD1 (5 bases). This CDR3 spans 12 amino acids. V was clipped by 6 bases and J by 1 base, with 6 bases between them. In germline, CDR1 is KGHSH, CDR2 LQKENI. In DNA form, the CDR3 reads TGTGCCAGCTCGGACAATAACTATGGCTACACCTTC. It yields the protein CASSDNNYGYTF.

This clonotype showed up many times. J is TRBJ1-4 and V is TRBV5-6; D not certain. V gave up 0 bases and J gave up 6 bases, with 3 bases separating them. This CDR3 comprises 12 residues. Germline V gene data show CDR1 as SGHDT and CDR2 as YYEEEE. The CDR3 nucleotides read TGTGCCAGCAGCTTGGCCTATGAAAAACTGTTTTTT. It codes for CASSLAYEKLFF.

CDR3 sequence reads: CSLPGGSTDTQYF. CDR3 coding DNA: TGCAGCCTCCCCGGGGGGAGCACAGATACGCAGTATTTT. This chain connects TRBV20-1 to TRBJ2-3, with 7 bases matching TRBD2. The CDR3 totals 13 residues. Per the germline V gene, CDR1 is DFQATT and CDR2 is SNEGSKA (reference sequence).

This clonotype was detected ten times or more. The chain recombines TRBV7-9 with TRBJ2-1; TRBD1 matches 8 bases. Germline values: CDR1 SEHNR, CDR2 FQNEAQ (reference sequence). J lost 6 bases, V lost 5 bases, and 9 bases had no gene match. This CDR3 region has 15 residues. The CDR3 is CASSPPDRVSNEQFF. The CDR3 DNA reads TGTGCCAGCAGCCCGCCGGACAGGGTTAGCAATGAGCAGTTCTTC.

This clonotype came up many times. This rearrangement joins TRBV6-6 to TRBJ2-3; D ambiguous. The V end was cut by 2 bases, the J end by 0 bases, with 3 bases between. CDR1 is MNHNY and CDR2 is SVGAGI in the germline V gene (reference sequence). The CDR3 has 13 residues. CDR3 DNA sequence: TGTGCCAGCAGTTACCAAAGCACAGATACGCAGTATTTT. Translated, it gives CASSYQSTDTQYF.

This clonotype has only a few counts. CDR3 sequence (DNA): TGTGCCAGTAAGATGAGTTCCTACAATGAGCAGTTCTTC. It is translated as CASKMSSYNEQFF. The V and J genes are TRBV6-2 or TRBV6-3 and TRBJ2-1; D gene ambiguous. Germline V gives CDR1 MNHEY, CDR2 SVGEGT. Trimming removed 9 bases from V and 1 base from J, with 10 bases in between. The CDR3 loop spans 13 amino acids.

This clonotype has ten or more counts. The gene calls are TRBV28 and TRBJ2-1; TRBD1 agrees at 12 bases. Germline CDR1 and CDR2: MDHEN and SYDVKM. The CDR3 runs 14 residues. Trimming at V came to 7 bases and at J to 9 bases, leaving 7 bases not matched to a gene. The CDR3 here is CASTTLGQGAEQFF. In nucleotides, the CDR3 is TGTGCCAGCACCACCCTGGGACAGGGGGCTGAGCAGTTCTTC.

Turning to this clonotype: With a much larger clone just one base away, this may be a read error. The genes are TRBV27 and TRBJ1-1; D is uncertain. The CDR3 is made up of 11 amino acids. V lost 11 bases to trimming and J lost 4 bases, with 11 bases between them. Germline V gene lookup returns CDR1 MNHEY and CDR2 SMNVEV (reference sequence). For the CDR3, the DNA is TGTGCCGGCGGGCGAACCACTGAAGCTTTCTTT. It encodes CAGGRTTEAFF.

In this sample, this clonotype turned up many times. The CDR3 spells CASSEGRGSYNEQFF. In nucleotides, the CDR3 is TGCGCCAGCAGTGAGGGCAGGGGATCCTACAATGAGCAGTTCTTC. This chain uses TRBV10-1 with TRBJ2-1; tentative D call: TRBD1 (6 bases). CDR1 is WNHNN, CDR2 SYGVQD, per germline (reference sequence). Trimming took 2 bases from V and 1 from J, leaving 9 bases between them. The CDR3 consists of 15 residues.

Notes on this clonotype: A much larger clone lies a single base off, so this may be a read error. Here the CDR3 omits its conserved ending phenylalanine or tryptophan, so a read error is the likely source. This chain uses TRBV28 with TRBJ2-2, with a possible D match to TRBD2 (5 bases). The CDR3 extends over 15 amino acids. The V and J ends lost 3 bases and 0 bases respectively, with 8 bases between them. Germline V gene lookup returns CDR1 MDHEN and CDR2 SYDVKM. The CDR3 region is CASSFRGTNTGELFS. CDR3 in DNA: TGTGCCAGCAGTTTTCGGGGAACGAACACCGGGGAGCTGTTTTCT.